This T cell receptor beta chain is from a study of OX40 agonist ivuxolimab in advanced cancers. Background on the whole study: Ivuxolimab was an agonistic, fully human IgG2 monoclonal antibody directed against OX40 (CD134), a costimulatory receptor. In the dose-escalation cohort, nearly 85% of patients were male, and the mean age was approximately 60 years with a range of about 20 to 79. Prior anti-PD-1, anti-PD-L1 or anti-CTLA-4 therapy was permitted, and checkpoint inhibitors had been received by 30% to 40% of dose-escalation patients. Partial responses occurred in three dose-escalation patients: two with cutaneous melanoma and one with hepatocellular carcinoma. The point of sequencing TCRbeta in the periphery was to test whether ivuxolimab changed TCR sequence diversity and drove clonal T-cell expansion. Of the roughly 52 dose-escalation patients, hepatocellular carcinoma was present in approximately 20, melanoma in around 15, renal cell carcinoma in 9 and head and neck cancer in 9. Intravenous ivuxolimab was administered to patients every 2 weeks at six dose levels: 0.01, 0.1, 0.3, 1.5, 3 and 10 mg/kg. The paper reports the monotherapy dose-escalation portion (N of about 47 patients) of the phase I ivuxolimab trial.

To note about this clone: What antigen it recognizes has not been identified. Base-call qualities are not available, and no considerably larger clone is one nucleotide away.

Broader findings and caveats from the paper: Low levels of normalized T-cell clonal expansion were also seen in some patients who did not respond. At doses of 0.1 to 3.0 mg/kg, clonal expansion of both CD4+ and CD8+ blood T cells was observed from baseline to week 6. After ivuxolimab, CD8+ T cells had more expanded clones than CD4+ T cells on average. In the 0.1-3.0 mg/kg groups, partial responders had among the lowest normalized peripheral clonal expansion, particularly in CD8+ T cells. Antigen specificity was not determined for the clonally expanded peripheral T cells.

The trial excluded patients who had a history of autoimmune disease or who were on systemic immunosuppression. In every dose cohort, peripheral blood was drawn for TCR sequencing at baseline, cycle 4 day 1, and cycle 7 day 1. The samples were drawn from a first-in-human, open-label, multicenter phase I dose-escalation trial of ivuxolimab. Adults with locally advanced or metastatic melanoma, renal cell, hepatocellular, or head and neck squamous cell carcinoma were enrolled in the trial. Before TCR sequencing, CD4+ T cells and CD8+ T cells were sorted from peripheral blood as separate populations. Genomic DNA was isolated from the sorted cells so that the TCRbeta CDR3 region could be sequenced. The immunoSEQ Assay was used for sequencing of TCRbeta CDR3 regions. What TCRdb holds here is the immuneACCESS table cut down to in-frame rearrangements. Part of the clones is not present; checked against another copy, under half of the missing clones reflect an unresolved V gene, and the others are unexplained. The sample includes roughly 70,000 clones, with 85% observed a single time. 0.83% of the sample lies in the top ten.

The CDR3, from cysteine to phenylalanine, totals 14 residues. The DNA shown is the 42-base CDR3, in frame from base 1. V trim: 4 bases; J trim: 2 bases; unmatched bases: 5. From a lookup of the germline V gene (reference sequence), CDR1 and CDR2 are MNHEY and SMNVEV. Here the chain combines TRBV27 and TRBJ2-7, with 7 bases aligning to TRBD1. The sequence was obtained from an adult with an advanced solid tumor such as melanoma, head and neck, liver or kidney cancer. This sample comprised CD4+ or CD8+ T cells sorted from blood, obtained in a trial of the OX40 agonist ivuxolimab. The DNA sequence is TGTGCCAGCAGTTCCTCAGGGGGTACCTACGAGCAGTACTTC. This yields the protein CASSSSGGTYEQYF.